Following are 25 T cell receptor beta chains from one sample sequenced in a study of brain T cells in children with intractable seizures. The table came from immunoSEQ multiplex PCR; TCRdb's copy has only in-frame clones and leaves some out. The table includes roughly 80,000 clones, approximately 94% detected once. Sequencing was performed on peripheral blood, taken at surgery. Receptors originate from a boy in the first two years of life with tuberous sclerosis and intractable seizures.

In DNA, the CDR3 is TGTGCCAGCAGCTTAACCACAAGAAGCTCTGGAAACACCATATATTTT. Its translation: CASSLTTRSSGNTIYF. The genes are TRBV7-2 and TRBJ1-3, with D uncertain. The V end lost 2 bases, the J end lost 0 bases, and 11 bases lay between the germline ends. Germline V lookup: CDR1 SGHTA, CDR2 FQGNSA. This CDR3 is 16 amino acids long.

The rearrangement uses TRBV19 and TRBJ1-5; D not resolved. V dropped 0 bases and J dropped 0 bases, with 6 bases sitting between them. Germline loops: CDR1 LNHDA, CDR2 SQIVND (reference sequence). There are 15 residues in the CDR3. CDR3 sequence: CASSIERASNQPQHF. Here the CDR3 DNA reads TGTGCCAGTAGTATAGAAAGGGCTAGCAATCAGCCCCAGCATTTT.

This clone was counted a single time. The J gene is TRBJ2-3, the V gene TRBV9; unclear D gene. The ends were cut back, 2 bases at V and 2 bases at J, with 12 bases in the middle. Germline CDR1 SGDLS, CDR2 YYNGEE. The CDR3 extends over 15 amino acids. The CDR3 is CASSVSGGSTDTQYF. In DNA, the CDR3 is TGTGCCAGCAGCGTTAGTGGCGGATCCACAGATACGCAGTATTTT.

The chain is built from TRBV6-1 and TRBJ1-5; D unclear. Trimming shortened V by 2 bases and J by 3 bases, and 11 bases separated the two germline ends. CDR3 length equals 15 residues. The germline gives CDR1 MNHNS, CDR2 SASEGT. This CDR3 is CASSELLGSNQPQHF. CDR3 bases: TGTGCCAGCAGTGAATTGCTGGGGTCCAATCAGCCCCAGCATTTT.

The chain recombines TRBV20-1 with TRBJ2-7; 7 bases are a match to TRBD1. This CDR3 spans 11 amino acids. V lost 5 bases and J lost 2; bases outside the gene matches: 0. Germline CDR1 is DFQATT and CDR2 is SNEGSKA (reference sequence). CDR3 DNA: TGCAGTGCTGGACAGGCCTACGAGCAGTACTTC. Residues: CSAGQAYEQYF.

The chain employs TRBV7-6 and TRBJ1-6, with a possible D match to TRBD1 (6 bases). This CDR3 has 15 amino acids. Trimming pared 1 base from V and 8 bases from J, leaving 12 bases between. Germline CDR1 is SGHVS and CDR2 is FNYEAQ. The CDR3 protein is CASSLEGGRYSPLHF. CDR3 coding DNA: TGTGCCAGCAGCTTAGAGGGGGGGCGTTATTCACCCCTCCACTTT.

The chain joins TRBV7-9 to TRBJ2-3, with D possibly matching TRBD2 (6 bases). This CDR3 contains 13 residues. V dropped 6 bases and J dropped 4 bases, with 11 bases sitting between them. Germline loops: CDR1 SEHNR, CDR2 FQNEAQ (reference sequence). DNA for the CDR3: TGTGCCAGCAGTTACACGGGGGCAGATACGCAGTATTTT. This translates into CASSYTGADTQYF.

The chain uses TRBV27 and TRBJ2-2, with TRBD1 matching 9 bases. The length of the CDR3 is 15 residues. The germline gives CDR1 MNHEY, CDR2 SMNVEV (reference sequence). V shed 3 bases, J shed 4 bases, and the junction held 3 bases outside the gene matches. In nucleotides, the CDR3 is TGTGCCAGCAGTTTTCGACAGGGGGGCACCGGGGAGCTGTTTTTT. It is translated as CASSFRQGGTGELFF.

The chain carries TRBV5-1 and TRBJ1-5; D is unresolved. Germline loops: CDR1 SGHRS, CDR2 YFSETQ. Trimming took 2 bases from V and 0 from J, leaving 6 bases between them. CDR3 length: 14 residues. The CDR3 DNA sequence: TGCGCCAGCAGCTTAGGATATAGCAATCAGCCCCAGCATTTT. It codes for CASSLGYSNQPQHF. The complete variable domain, with remaining parts taken from reference TRBV5-1 and TRBJ1-5, reads KAGVTQTPRYLIKTRGQQVTLSCSPISGHRSVSWYQQTPGQGLQFLFEYFSETQRNKGNFPGRFSGRQFSNSRSEMNVSTLELGDSALYLCASSLGYSNQPQHFGDGTRLSIL.

The chain carries TRBV6-5 and TRBJ2-1, with TRBD2 as a possible D gene (6 bases). Trimming stripped 0 bases from V and 9 bases from J, with 6 bases between. Germline CDR1 and CDR2: MNHEY and SVGAGI. CDR3 size: 12 residues. The DNA for the CDR3 is TGTGCCAGCAGTTACTCGGGGGGTGAGCAGTTCTTC. As protein: CASSYSGGEQFF.

The chain has TRBV12-3 or TRBV12-4 and TRBJ2-7, with 8 bases matching TRBD1. The CDR3 length is 12 residues. V lost 4 bases and J lost 6; bases outside the gene matches: 2. The CDR3 nucleotides are TGTGCCAGCAGTTGGGACAGGACCGAGCAGTACTTC. Translation: CASSWDRTEQYF.

This chain connects TRBV5-8 to TRBJ1-2; the D is unclear. The germline V and J ends were trimmed by 6 bases and 8 bases, with 20 bases remaining between them. Per the germline V gene, CDR1 is SGHTS and CDR2 is YDEGEE. The CDR3 contains 14 residues. CDR3 DNA: TGTGCCAGCATCGAAAGGGAGGAATTTACCGGCTACACCTTC. Its translation is CASIEREEFTGYTF.

The DNA of the CDR3 is TGTGCCAGCAGGGGACTAGCGAACACCGGGGAGCTGTTTTTT. Translation gives CASRGLANTGELFF. The J gene is TRBJ2-2, the V gene TRBV27, with 8 positions matching TRBD2. J lost 0 bases, V lost 6 bases, and 0 bases had no gene match. The CDR3 is 14 amino acids. Germline V gene lookup returns CDR1 MNHEY and CDR2 SMNVEV (reference sequence).

The gene calls are TRBV9 and TRBJ1-1; D may be TRBD1 (5 bases). Germline CDR1 SGDLS, CDR2 YYNGEE. This CDR3 is built from 16 residues. V gave up 4 bases and J gave up 0 bases, with 16 bases separating them. The CDR3 loop is CASSPRTGSMNTEAFF. The CDR3 nucleotides are TGTGCCAGCAGCCCCCGAACAGGAAGTATGAACACTGAAGCTTTCTTT.

The chain carries TRBV6-4 and TRBJ1-6; D not certain. The V gene's germline CDR1 is MRHNA and CDR2 SNTAGT. CDR3 length equals 13 residues. V shed 2 bases and J shed 5 bases, with 4 bases lying between them. The CDR3: CASSDRDNSPLHF. CDR3 DNA: TGTGCCAGCAGTGACAGGGATAATTCACCCCTCCACTTT.

This rearrangement joins TRBV6-5 to TRBJ2-2; possibly TRBD1 for D (5 bases). Deletions cut 7 bases from V and 1 base from J, with 13 bases between. The CDR3 runs to 15 residues. CDR1 and CDR2 from the germline V gene are MNHEY and SVGAGI. The CDR3, as DNA: TGTGCCAGCAATCCTCAGGGATGGAACACCGGGGAGCTGTTTTTT. It yields the protein CASNPQGWNTGELFF.

The gene calls are TRBV7-2 and TRBJ1-2; tentative D call: TRBD1 (5 bases). Trimming stripped 4 bases from V and 2 bases from J, with 11 bases between. Germline values: CDR1 SGHTA, CDR2 FQGNSA. The CDR3 runs to 14 residues. CDR3 coding DNA: TGTGCCAGCAGCTCCGTTCGGACAAACTATGGCTACACCTTC. It codes for CASSSVRTNYGYTF. The variable domain in full, with the rest retrieved from reference TRBV7-2 and TRBJ1-2, is GAGVSQSPSNKVTEKGKDVELRCDPISGHTALYWYRQSLGQGLEFLIYFQGNSAPDKSGLPSDRFSAERTGGSVSTLTIQRTQQEDSAVYLCASSSVRTNYGYTFGSGTRLTVV.

DNA for the CDR3: TGTGCCAGCAGCTTAGAAAGGGGTGGCTACACCTTC. Protein: CASSLERGGYTF. J is TRBJ1-2 and V is TRBV7-9; possible D gene TRBD1, 5 bases. Germline loops: CDR1 SEHNR, CDR2 FQNEAQ (reference sequence). The CDR3 has 12 residues. V was trimmed by 1 base and J by 7 bases, leaving 7 bases between them.

This chain joins TRBV2 and TRBJ2-7; 8 bases match TRBD1. The CDR3 totals 17 residues. Trimming took 0 bases from V and 3 from J; bases not matched to a gene: 10. The germline V gene encodes CDR1 SNHLY and CDR2 FYNNEI. The CDR3 coding sequence is TGTGCCAGCAGTGAAGCGCCCGGACAGGGAACTCACTACGAGCAGTACTTC. Translated: CASSEAPGQGTHYEQYF.

The chain recombines TRBV29-1 with TRBJ1-2; D unclear. Germline CDR1 and CDR2: SQVTM and ANQGSEA. The CDR3 has 11 residues. Trimming stripped 5 bases from V and 8 bases from J, with 12 bases between. The CDR3 DNA reads as TGCAGCGTTTTCGCGGGTCCCGGCTACACCTTC. Protein product: CSVFAGPGYTF.

Here the CDR3 DNA reads TGCGCCAGCAGAGACAGGGGTCCCTACGAGCAGTACTTC. Translation gives CASRDRGPYEQYF. The V call is TRBV5-1, the J call TRBJ2-7; 8 nucleotides line up with TRBD1. Germline assignment: CDR1 SGHRS and CDR2 YFSETQ. This CDR3 region has 13 residues. Trimming took 5 bases from V and 2 from J; bases not matched to a gene: 3.

J is TRBJ2-3 and V is TRBV21-1; the table calls TRBD1, which could not be checked here. TRBV21-1 is annotated as a pseudogene. CDR3 length equals 13 residues. The CDR3 loop is CAVTAPSTDTQYF. The CDR3 DNA follows: TGTGCCGTTACAGCCCCTAGCACAGATACGCAGTATTTT.

The J gene is TRBJ2-2, the V gene TRBV19; D not certain. The CDR3 totals 14 residues. Germline CDR1 reads LNHDA; CDR2 reads SQIVND (reference sequence). The V end lost 6 bases, the J end lost 4 bases, and 12 bases lay between the germline ends. The CDR3 sequence is CASSLRRATGELFF. The CDR3, as DNA: TGTGCCAGTAGCCTCAGGCGAGCCACCGGGGAGCTGTTTTTT. Together with reference TRBV19 and TRBJ2-2, the CDR3 gives the full variable domain: DGGITQSPKYLFRKEGQNVTLSCEQNLNHDAMYWYRQDPGQGLRLIYYSQIVNDFQKGDIAEGYSVSREKKESFPLTVTSAQKNPTAFYLCASSLRRATGELFFGEGSRLTVL.

The gene calls are TRBV5-1 and TRBJ1-1, with unresolved D. The CDR3 is 14 amino acids. The germline gives CDR1 SGHRS, CDR2 YFSETQ. V lost 0 bases and J lost 1, with 7 bases in between. CDR3 residues: CASSLEWGNTEAFF. Here the CDR3 DNA reads TGCGCCAGCAGCTTGGAATGGGGGAACACTGAAGCTTTCTTT.

The chain links TRBV20-1 to TRBJ1-2, with 8 positions matching TRBD1. J was trimmed by 6 bases and V by 3 bases; bases with no gene match: 6. CDR3 length equals 13 residues. Germline V CDR1 and CDR2: DFQATT, SNEGSKA (reference sequence). The CDR3 region is CSASWPGGDGYTF. In DNA form, the CDR3 reads TGCAGTGCTAGTTGGCCAGGGGGCGATGGCTACACCTTC.